This TCR beta chain was profiled in a study of technical replicates of blood from a few donors (dated by TCRdb to 2016 to 2017). Comment on this clone: The clone's antigen remains unknown. No qualities accompany the bases; no much larger clone lies one base away.

The germline V gene encodes CDR1 SGHDT and CDR2 YYEEEE. From the cysteine through the phenylalanine, the CDR3 covers 14 amino acids. CDR3 DNA only is kept here, 42 bases in frame from base 1. Ends trimmed: V by 4 bases, J by 6 bases; bases unmatched to a gene: 6. The method behind the library was the immunoSEQ multiplex PCR assay. The table was pulled from immuneACCESS by TCRdb, which kept in-frame rearrangements only. Such tables lose some clones; where checked, under half of the loss comes from unresolved V genes, and the rest has no known cause. The sample records tens of thousands of clones, 96% of which are singletons. The ten largest clones take up 0.37% of the sample.

Rearrangement joined TRBV5-6 to TRBJ2-7, and 11 bases in between align with TRBD1. The receptor's source is a human donor in good health. What was sequenced was T cells isolated from PBMCs. CDR3 loop: CASSRSGTGGEQYF. The DNA sequence follows: TGTGCCAGCAGCCGATCCGGGACAGGGGGCGAGCAGTACTTC.